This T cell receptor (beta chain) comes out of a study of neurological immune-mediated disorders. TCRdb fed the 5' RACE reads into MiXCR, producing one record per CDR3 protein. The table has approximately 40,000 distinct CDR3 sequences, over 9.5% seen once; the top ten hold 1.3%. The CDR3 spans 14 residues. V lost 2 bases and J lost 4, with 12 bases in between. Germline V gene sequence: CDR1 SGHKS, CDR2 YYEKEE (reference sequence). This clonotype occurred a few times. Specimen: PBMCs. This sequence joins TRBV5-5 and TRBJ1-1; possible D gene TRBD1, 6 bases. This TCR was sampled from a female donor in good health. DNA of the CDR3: TGTGCCAGCAGCTTCGCCCCAGGGGCCACTGAAGCTTTCTTT. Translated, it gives CASSFAPGATEAFF. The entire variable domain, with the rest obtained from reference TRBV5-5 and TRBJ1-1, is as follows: DAGVTQSPTHLIKTRGQQVTLRCSPISGHKSVSWYQQVLGQGPQFIFQYYEKEERGRGNFPDRFSARQFPNYSSELNVNALLLGDSALYLCASSFAPGATEAFFGQGTRLTVV.